The 23 T cell receptor beta chains listed next were all sequenced from one sample in a study of response to subunit inactivated influenza vaccine. In TCRdb, the RT-PCR reads were re-called with MiXCR into one record per CDR3 protein. The data contain under 800,000 distinct CDR3 sequences, approximately 14% of them seen just once; the ten biggest clones take up around 7%. Sequenced here: PBMCs from blood, sampled around 15 days before vaccination. Receptors originate from a man in his fifties or sixties who received an inactivated influenza vaccine.

The table lists this clonotype with a few counts. The chain recombines TRBV15 with TRBJ2-1, with D perhaps assigned TRBD1 or TRBD2 (5 bases each). Trimming took 5 bases from V and 8 from J, leaving 10 bases between them. The CDR3 covers 12 residues. Germline V gene data show CDR1 as LNHNV and CDR2 as YYDKDF (reference sequence). This chain's CDR3 is CATSPRGDEQFF. Written as DNA, the CDR3 is TGTGCCACCAGCCCCCGGGGCGATGAGCAGTTCTTC.

The chain links TRBV20-1 to TRBJ2-1, with D perhaps matching TRBD1 (6 bases). The CDR3 sequence is 14 residues long. With 3 bases removed from V and 4 bases from J, the gap between germline ends came to 13 bases. The germline V gene encodes CDR1 DFQATT and CDR2 SNEGSKA (reference sequence). The CDR3 reads CSASRGHLYNEQFF. The CDR3, as DNA: TGCAGTGCTAGCAGGGGACACCTTTACAATGAGCAGTTCTTC.

The chain links TRBV4-3 to TRBJ2-2; D is uncertain. Per the germline V gene, CDR1 is LGHNA and CDR2 is YSLEER. Trimming left V 4 bases short and J 6 bases short, with 12 bases between. The CDR3 consists of 14 residues. The CDR3 spells CASSPDILAGELFF. DNA of the CDR3: TGCGCCAGCAGCCCCGACATCCTGGCCGGGGAGCTGTTTTTT.

This clonotype was counted at least ten times. The chain recombines TRBV6-2 or TRBV6-3 with TRBJ2-2, with D perhaps assigned TRBD1 or TRBD2 (6 bases each). Trimming removed 10 bases from V and 0 bases from J, with 15 bases in between. CDR1 and CDR2 from the germline V gene are MNHEY and SVGEGT. The CDR3 has 15 amino acids. The chain's CDR3 is CATRGRGPNTGELFF. CDR3 nucleotides: TGTGCCACCCGGGGGCGAGGGCCGAACACCGGGGAGCTGTTTTTT.

This clonotype has more than one count but fewer than ten. The chain uses TRBV6-1 and TRBJ2-1, with D perhaps TRBD1 (6 bases). The CDR3 sequence is 12 residues long. Trimming removed 6 bases at V and 9 bases at J, with 12 bases between. Germline-derived CDR1 and CDR2 are MNHNS and SASEGT. The CDR3 reads CASSRDISEQFF. CDR3 bases: TGTGCCAGCAGCCGGGACATAAGTGAGCAGTTCTTC.

This clonotype was found a few times. The V call is TRBV7-2, the J call TRBJ2-2, with D hard to call. Trimming left V 0 bases short and J 1 base short, with 9 bases between. Germline V gene sequence: CDR1 SGHTA, CDR2 FQGNSA. The CDR3 loop spans 16 amino acids. The CDR3 coding sequence is TGTGCCAGCAGCTTAGCGGTTCAAAAGAACACCGGGGAGCTGTTTTTT. Its translation: CASSLAVQKNTGELFF.

In this sample, this clonotype turned up a few times. The chain couples TRBV6-1 to TRBJ2-4; D is ambiguous. The CDR3 is 15 residues long. The germline gives CDR1 MNHNS, CDR2 SASEGT. The germline V and J ends were trimmed by 5 bases and 0 bases, with 11 bases remaining between them. The CDR3 region is CASSRTNIAKNIQYF. CDR3 coding DNA: TGTGCCAGCAGTCGAACTAACATAGCCAAAAACATTCAGTACTTC.

The V and J genes are TRBV3-1 and TRBJ1-2; no definite D call. Looked up from germline, CDR1 is LGHDT and CDR2 is YNNKEL (reference sequence). The CDR3 consists of 12 residues. Trimming left V 7 bases short and J 6 bases short, with 12 bases between. CDR3 DNA: TGTGCCAGCAATCTCTCTAAGCATGGCTACACCTTC. Translation gives CASNLSKHGYTF.

The genes are TRBV7-9 and TRBJ2-3; D not resolved. With 5 bases removed from V and 1 base from J, the gap between germline ends came to 10 bases. Germline V lookup: CDR1 SEHNR, CDR2 FQNEAQ (reference sequence). This CDR3 region has 14 residues. In DNA form, the CDR3 reads TGTGCCAGCAGCCCTTTTCCTGGCACAGATACGCAGTATTTT. Translated: CASSPFPGTDTQYF. The entire variable domain, with the rest obtained from reference TRBV7-9 and TRBJ2-3, is as follows: DTGVSQNPRHKITKRGQNVTFRCDPISEHNRLYWYRQTLGQGPEFLTYFQNEAQLEKSRLLSDRFSAERPKGSFSTLEIQRTEQGDSAMYLCASSPFPGTDTQYFGPGTRLTVL.

The chain employs TRBV7-8 and TRBJ2-7, with TRBD2 matching 7 bases. Unmatched junction bases numbered 6, after V lost 5 bases and J lost 5 bases. CDR1 SGHVS and CDR2 FQNEAQ come from the germline V gene. The CDR3 is 13 amino acids. CDR3 residues: CASSRRGVDEQYF. In DNA form, the CDR3 reads TGTGCCAGCAGCCGTCGGGGGGTTGACGAGCAGTACTTC.

This clonotype was counted a few times. The chain joins TRBV20-1 to TRBJ2-2; D is unclear. Germline V lookup: CDR1 DFQATT, CDR2 SNEGSKA (reference sequence). The ends were cut back, 2 bases at V and 4 bases at J, with 5 bases in the middle. The CDR3 is 12 residues long. CDR3 amino acids: CSARHPTGELFF. The CDR3 nucleotides are TGCAGTGCTAGACACCCCACCGGGGAGCTGTTTTTT.

The chain carries TRBV20-1 and TRBJ2-5; no definite D call. Germline V gene data show CDR1 as DFQATT and CDR2 as SNEGSKA (reference sequence). This CDR3 comprises 14 residues. V shed 1 base and J shed 0 bases, with 9 bases lying between them. DNA of the CDR3: TGCAGTGCTAGAGGAGAAACAAACCAAGAGACCCAGTACTTC. Translating gives CSARGETNQETQYF.

The chain uses TRBV6-1 and TRBJ2-7, with 7 bases lining up with TRBD1. Germline V lookup: CDR1 MNHNS, CDR2 SASEGT. CDR3 length equals 14 residues. The V segment lost 8 bases and the J segment 5 bases; nucleotides outside the gene matches: 12. The CDR3 spells CASGMGQSGNEQYF. CDR3 bases: TGTGCCAGCGGAATGGGACAGTCGGGTAACGAGCAGTACTTC.

The rearrangement uses TRBV20-1 and TRBJ2-5; 9 bases agree with TRBD1. Losses at the gene ends were 6 bases for V and 5 bases for J; bases not matched to a gene: 4. Per germline, CDR1 DFQATT and CDR2 SNEGSKA (reference sequence). This CDR3 spans 12 amino acids. In DNA form, the CDR3 reads TGCAGTGCGGGGACAGGGCAGGAGACCCAGTACTTC. Translated: CSAGTGQETQYF.

This clonotype was counted many times. This sequence joins TRBV11-2 and TRBJ2-5, with D unresolved. V shed 1 base and J shed 3 bases, with 9 bases lying between them. The CDR3 length is 14 residues. Germline V gene sequence: CDR1 SGHAT, CDR2 FQNNGV. CDR3 residues: CASSLVWHKETQYF. The DNA for the CDR3 is TGTGCCAGCAGCTTAGTTTGGCATAAAGAGACCCAGTACTTC.

This clonotype has only a few counts. V and J are TRBV9 and TRBJ2-7, with 13 bases matching TRBD2. Germline trimming cut 4 bases from V and 5 bases from J; bases unmatched to any gene: 9. Looked up from germline, CDR1 is SGDLS and CDR2 is YYNGEE. CDR3 length: 16 amino acids. In DNA, the CDR3 is TGTGCCAGCAGCCTCCGGGGACTAGCGGGGAGCAACGAGCAGTACTTC. Translation: CASSLRGLAGSNEQYF.

The CDR3 coding sequence is TGCGCCAGCACCCCAGGGGCAGGGTCTTTGAACACTGAAGCTTTCTTT. The encoded protein is CASTPGAGSLNTEAFF. This rearrangement joins TRBV5-1 to TRBJ1-1; D possibly corresponds to TRBD1 (6 bases). Germline CDR1 and CDR2: SGHRS and YFSETQ. CDR3 length: 16 residues. The V and J ends lost 6 bases and 0 bases respectively, with 18 bases between them.

This clonotype was seen more than once but under ten times. V and J are TRBV29-1 and TRBJ1-1, with D maybe TRBD1 (5 bases). CDR1 is SQVTM, CDR2 ANQGSEA, per germline. V lost 4 bases, J lost 3 bases, and 15 bases lay in between. The CDR3 runs to 14 residues. The CDR3 region is CSVAFRGVDTEAFF. The DNA for the CDR3 is TGCAGCGTTGCTTTCAGAGGGGTTGACACTGAAGCTTTCTTT.

As for this clonotype: The junction does not match germline at one end; this may be a read error. The rearrangement joins TRBV20-1 to TRBJ1-4; 8 bases are a match to TRBD1. The V gene's germline CDR1 is DFQATT and CDR2 SNEGSKA (reference sequence). The CDR3 has 14 residues. CDR3 in amino acids: CSARGQGKEEKLFF. In nucleotides, the CDR3 is TGCAGTGCGAGAGGACAGGGAAAGGAAGAAAAACTGTTTTTT.

The CDR3 protein is CASSGQKGGASTGELFF. For the CDR3, the DNA is TGTGCCAGCAGCGGCCAAAAAGGGGGGGCAAGCACCGGGGAGCTGTTTTTT. V gene TRBV21-1 combines with J gene TRBJ2-2; the table's D call, TRBD1, has no DNA check behind it. TRBV21-1 is labeled a pseudogene. This CDR3 has 17 residues.

A single count supports this clonotype. The chain has TRBV2 and TRBJ2-1; 8 bases map to TRBD1. CDR3 length: 13 residues. From germline, CDR1 is SNHLY and CDR2 FYNNEI. V was pared by 7 bases and J by 7 bases, with 6 bases of the junction left unmatched. The CDR3 loop reads CASKKDRVNEQFF. The CDR3 DNA sequence: TGTGCCAGCAAAAAGGACAGGGTAAATGAGCAGTTCTTC.

This clonotype was seen a few times. This chain joins TRBV11-2 and TRBJ2-3; 8 bases are shared with TRBD2. The germline V gene encodes CDR1 SGHAT and CDR2 FQNNGV. This CDR3 region has 16 residues. J lost 2 bases, V lost 1 base, and 5 bases had no gene match. The CDR3 reads CASSLAGGGFTDTQYF. The DNA of the CDR3 is TGTGCCAGCAGCTTAGCCGGGGGGGGGTTCACAGATACGCAGTATTTT.

This clonotype was counted a few times. This sequence joins TRBV6-1 and TRBJ1-5; D unresolved. The CDR3 spans 14 residues. Per germline, CDR1 MNHNS and CDR2 SASEGT. The V end was cut by 6 bases, the J end by 9 bases, with 18 bases between. Here the CDR3 reads CASSDNFSWWPQHF. In DNA, the CDR3 is TGTGCCAGCAGCGACAACTTCTCCTGGTGGCCCCAGCATTTT.